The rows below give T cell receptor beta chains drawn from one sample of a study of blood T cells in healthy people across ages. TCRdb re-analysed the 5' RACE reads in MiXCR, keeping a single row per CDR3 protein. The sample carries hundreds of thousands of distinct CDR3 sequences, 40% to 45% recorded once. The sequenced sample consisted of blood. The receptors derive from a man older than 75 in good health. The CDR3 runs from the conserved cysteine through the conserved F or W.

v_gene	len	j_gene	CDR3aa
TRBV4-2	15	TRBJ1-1	CAGSREQGPNTEAFF
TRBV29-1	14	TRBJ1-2	CSPGTGGFNYGYTF
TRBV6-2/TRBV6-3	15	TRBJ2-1	CASSSGYLSYNEQFF
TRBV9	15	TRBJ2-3	CASSAPDRSQDTQYF
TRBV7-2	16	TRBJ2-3	CASSLNSGGTKDTQYF
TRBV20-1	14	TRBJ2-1	CSARTGEVNNEQFF
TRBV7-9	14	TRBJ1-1	CASSPGQENTEAFF
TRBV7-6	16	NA	CAGSLETAGDRYEQYF
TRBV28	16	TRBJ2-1	CASHGASADRYNEQFF
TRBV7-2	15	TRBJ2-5	CASQSGPAKAETQYF
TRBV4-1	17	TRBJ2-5	CASSQTTSGGLQETQYF
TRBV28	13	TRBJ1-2	CASSFPGGAGYTF
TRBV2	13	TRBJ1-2	CASSERPGYGYTF
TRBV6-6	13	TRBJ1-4	CASGGQPNEKLFF
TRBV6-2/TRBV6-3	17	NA	CAVAPGRHLFSYNEQYF
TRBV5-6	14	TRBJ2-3	CASSSLTWADTQYF
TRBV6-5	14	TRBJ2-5	CASSHATDQETQYF
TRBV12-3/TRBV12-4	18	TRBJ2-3	CASSLGRGGLDLTDTQYF
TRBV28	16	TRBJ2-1	CASTPTLAGVSNEQFF
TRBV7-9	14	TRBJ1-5	CASSFGQYNQPQHF
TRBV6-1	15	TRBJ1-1	CASRDTGGANTEAFF
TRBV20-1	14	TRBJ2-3	CSAPGTSVADTQYF
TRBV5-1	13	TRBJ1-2	CASSDRQGYGYTF
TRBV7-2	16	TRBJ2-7	CASSSGGRPPTYEQYF
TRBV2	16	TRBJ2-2	CASSGWGLAGTGELFF
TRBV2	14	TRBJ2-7	CASSEQGDPYEQYF
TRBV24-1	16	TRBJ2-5	CATSDFQGLRRETQYF
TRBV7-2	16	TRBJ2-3	CASSPQRQGPTDTQYF
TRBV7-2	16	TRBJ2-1	CASEGWFSSRNNEQFF
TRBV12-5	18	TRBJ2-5	CASGLVETSGGLQETQYF
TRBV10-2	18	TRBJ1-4	CASSPFRTEGDPSEKLFF
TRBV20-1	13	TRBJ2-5	CSATGGKGNEQYF
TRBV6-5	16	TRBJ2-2	CASSRDRATNTGELFF
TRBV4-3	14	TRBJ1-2	CASSHPDRAGGYTF
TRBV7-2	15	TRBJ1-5	CASSLGGMSGEPQHF
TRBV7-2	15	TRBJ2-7	CASSPSPNAPYEQYF
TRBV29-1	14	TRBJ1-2	CSVAQGSSSYGYTF
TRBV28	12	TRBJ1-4	CASSLPNEKLFF
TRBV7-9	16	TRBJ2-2	CASSPASGTVTGELFF
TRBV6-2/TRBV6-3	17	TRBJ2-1	CASSYSREEWYLETQFF
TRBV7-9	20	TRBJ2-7	CASSLSQGASSMYPSYEQYF